This T cell receptor beta chain originates from a study of cytomegalovirus exposure and HLA in healthy donors. Amplification used 60 Vbeta primers and 13 Jbeta primers. The method was immunoSEQ multiplex PCR; TCRdb's version includes in-frame clones alone and lacks a portion of them. There are about 97,000 clones in the sample; approximately 73% occur only once, and roughly 3.5% lies in the top ten. Unrecorded immune exposure was likely among donors, who were nominally healthy when sampled. CDR3 length equals 17 residues. From germline, CDR1 is MDHEN and CDR2 SYDVKM. V lost 3 bases, J lost 2 bases, and 9 bases stayed unmatched.

The chain recombines TRBV28 with TRBJ1-5, with 8 nucleotides matching TRBD1. The specimen sequenced was PBMCs. The source is a man in his forties in good health and CMV-seronegative. The CDR3 loop reads CASSFPRTGPRNQPQHF. The CDR3 nucleotides are TGTGCCAGCAGTTTTCCGCGGACAGGGCCGCGCAATCAGCCCCAGCATTTT. Drawing the rest from reference TRBV28 and TRBJ1-5, the complete variable domain is DVKVTQSSRYLVKRTGEKVFLECVQDMDHENMFWYRQDPGLGLRLIYFSYDVKMKEKGDIPEGYSVSREKKERFSLILESASTNQTSMYLCASSFPRTGPRNQPQHFGDGTRLSIL.